The rows below give T cell receptor beta chains drawn from one sample of a study of CD8 T cells in Susac syndrome. TCRdb re-analysed the immunoSEQ multiplex PCR reads in MiXCR, keeping a single row per CDR3 protein. This table has roughly 160,000 distinct CDR3 sequences, about 96% appearing once. The sequenced material came from CD4+ T cells from PBMCs. The receptors shown here come from a human donor with Susac syndrome. The CDR3 runs from the conserved cysteine through the conserved F or W. The order of the fields is CDR3 DNA, CDR3 protein, J gene, D gene, clone size, V gene. D genes are given only for firm matches. Clone size is stated in some rows and not others, as once, few, many or a class when expanded.

cdr3_nt: TGTGCCACCAGTGATTTCGGGGGCGAAGCGTACCAAGAGACCCAGTACTTC
cdr3_aa: CATSDFGGEAYQETQYF
j_call: TRBJ2-5
d_call: -
clone_size: -
v_call: TRBV24-1

cdr3_nt: TGTGCCAGCAACCCTGCAGGGAAAAATGAAGCTTTCTTT
cdr3_aa: CASNPAGKNEAFF
j_call: TRBJ1-1
d_call: -
clone_size: -
v_call: TRBV12-3/TRBV12-4

cdr3_nt: TGTGCCGCGGGGGGGGACACTGAAGCTTTCTTT
cdr3_aa: CAAGGDTEAFF
j_call: TRBJ1-1
d_call: -
clone_size: -
v_call: TRBV7-9

cdr3_nt: TGCGCCAGCAGCCCTTGGACAGGGCAATCCAACGAGCAGTACTTC
cdr3_aa: CASSPWTGQSNEQYF
j_call: TRBJ2-7
d_call: TRBD1
clone_size: -
v_call: TRBV4-1

cdr3_nt: TGTGCCAGCCGGACAGGGAGCTACCAAGAGACCCAGTACTTC
cdr3_aa: CASRTGSYQETQYF
j_call: TRBJ2-5
d_call: TRBD1
clone_size: -
v_call: TRBV7-9

cdr3_nt: TGTGCCAGCAGCCAAGCAGTGGCCGGGGAGCTGTTTTTT
cdr3_aa: CASSQAVAGELFF
j_call: TRBJ2-2
d_call: -
clone_size: -
v_call: TRBV3-1

cdr3_nt: TGTGCCAGCAGCTCAGGGAGCAATACGCAGTATTTT
cdr3_aa: CASSSGSNTQYF
j_call: TRBJ2-3
d_call: -
clone_size: -
v_call: TRBV11-3

cdr3_nt: TGTGCCAGCAGTGAGACCGGGACAGGGGGTGAGCAGTTCTTC
cdr3_aa: CASSETGTGGEQFF
j_call: TRBJ2-1
d_call: TRBD1
clone_size: -
v_call: TRBV2

cdr3_nt: TGCGCCAGCAGCCTGCAAGTACTGACTACCGACAATGAGCAGTTCTTC
cdr3_aa: CASSLQVLTTDNEQFF
j_call: TRBJ2-1
d_call: -
clone_size: once
v_call: TRBV5-1

cdr3_nt: TGTGCCAGCAGCCAAAGCCTCTCCTATGGCTACACCTTC
cdr3_aa: CASSQSLSYGYTF
j_call: TRBJ1-2
d_call: -
clone_size: -
v_call: TRBV14

cdr3_nt: TGCAGCGTTGATGACTATAGGGAGACCCAGTACTTC
cdr3_aa: CSVDDYRETQYF
j_call: TRBJ2-5
d_call: -
clone_size: -
v_call: TRBV29-1

cdr3_nt: TGTGCCAGCAGCCAAAATACAGGGGCGGACATTCAGTACTTC
cdr3_aa: CASSQNTGADIQYF
j_call: TRBJ2-4
d_call: TRBD1
clone_size: -
v_call: TRBV7-6

cdr3_nt: TGCGCCAGCAGCTTGCCGTTATCAGATACGCAGTATTTT
cdr3_aa: CASSLPLSDTQYF
j_call: TRBJ2-3
d_call: -
clone_size: -
v_call: TRBV5-1

cdr3_nt: TGTGCCAGCAGTTTGTGGGCGGGAGGAAGCGAGCAGTACTTC
cdr3_aa: CASSLWAGGSEQYF
j_call: TRBJ2-7
d_call: TRBD2
clone_size: -
v_call: TRBV12-3/TRBV12-4

cdr3_nt: TGCGCCAGCAGCCAAGATTCCGGGACAGGGGCCACTGAAGCTTTCTTT
cdr3_aa: CASSQDSGTGATEAFF
j_call: TRBJ1-1
d_call: TRBD1
clone_size: -
v_call: TRBV4-3

cdr3_nt: TGTGCCAGCAGCCCCGGACAGGGAGGATATGGCTACACCTTC
cdr3_aa: CASSPGQGGYGYTF
j_call: TRBJ1-2
d_call: TRBD1
clone_size: -
v_call: TRBV11-1

cdr3_nt: TGTGCCAGCAGTCTCCGTAATAGCGGGATCGGGGAGCAGTACTTC
cdr3_aa: CASSLRNSGIGEQYF
j_call: TRBJ2-7
d_call: TRBD2
clone_size: -
v_call: TRBV12-3/TRBV12-4

cdr3_nt: TGTGCCAGCAGCTTAACGGCGGGGAAGGAGACCCAGTACTTC
cdr3_aa: CASSLTAGKETQYF
j_call: TRBJ2-5
d_call: -
clone_size: -
v_call: TRBV7-8